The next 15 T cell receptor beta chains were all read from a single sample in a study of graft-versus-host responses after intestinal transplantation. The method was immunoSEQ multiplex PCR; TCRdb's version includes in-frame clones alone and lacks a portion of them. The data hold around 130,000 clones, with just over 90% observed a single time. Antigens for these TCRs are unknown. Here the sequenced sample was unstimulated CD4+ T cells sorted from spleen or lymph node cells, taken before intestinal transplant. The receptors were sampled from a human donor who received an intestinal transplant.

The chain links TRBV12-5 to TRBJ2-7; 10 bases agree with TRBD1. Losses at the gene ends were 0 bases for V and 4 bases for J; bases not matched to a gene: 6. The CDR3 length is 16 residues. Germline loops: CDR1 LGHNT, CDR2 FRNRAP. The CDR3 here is CASGLVQGQGFYEQYF. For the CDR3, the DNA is TGTGCTAGTGGTTTGGTACAGGGACAGGGGTTTTACGAGCAGTACTTC.

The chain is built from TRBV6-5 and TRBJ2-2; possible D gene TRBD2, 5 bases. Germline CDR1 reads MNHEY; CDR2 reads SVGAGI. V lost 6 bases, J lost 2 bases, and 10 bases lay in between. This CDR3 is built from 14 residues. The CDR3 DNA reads TGTGCCAGCAGCCGACGGGGAAACACCGGGGAGCTGTTTTTT. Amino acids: CASSRRGNTGELFF.

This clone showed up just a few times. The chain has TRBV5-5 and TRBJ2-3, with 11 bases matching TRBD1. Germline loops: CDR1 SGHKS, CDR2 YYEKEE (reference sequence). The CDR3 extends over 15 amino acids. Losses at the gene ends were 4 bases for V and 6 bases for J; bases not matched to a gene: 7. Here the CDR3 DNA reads TGTGCCAGCAGCCGTGGACAGGGGGCTGGGGATACGCAGTATTTT. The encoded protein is CASSRGQGAGDTQYF. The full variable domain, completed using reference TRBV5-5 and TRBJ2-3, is DAGVTQSPTHLIKTRGQQVTLRCSPISGHKSVSWYQQVLGQGPQFIFQYYEKEERGRGNFPDRFSARQFPNYSSELNVNALLLGDSALYLCASSRGQGAGDTQYFGPGTRLTVL.

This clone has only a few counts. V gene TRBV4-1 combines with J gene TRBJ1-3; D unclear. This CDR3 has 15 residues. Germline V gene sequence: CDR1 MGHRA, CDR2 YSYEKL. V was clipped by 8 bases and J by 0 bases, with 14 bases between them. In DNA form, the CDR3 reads TGCGCCAGCGGACCCTCGGTCTACTCTGGAAACACCATATATTTT. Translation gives CASGPSVYSGNTIYF.

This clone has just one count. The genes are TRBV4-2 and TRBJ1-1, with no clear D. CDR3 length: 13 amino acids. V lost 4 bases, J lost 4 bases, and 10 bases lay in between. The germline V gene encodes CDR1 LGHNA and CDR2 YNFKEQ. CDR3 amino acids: CASSRRGGTEAFF. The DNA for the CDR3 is TGTGCCAGCAGCCGCCGAGGAGGCACTGAAGCTTTCTTT.

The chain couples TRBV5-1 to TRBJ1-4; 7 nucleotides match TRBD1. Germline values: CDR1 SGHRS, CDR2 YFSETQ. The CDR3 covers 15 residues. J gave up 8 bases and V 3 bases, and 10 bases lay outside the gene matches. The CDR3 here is CASSSQGLIIEKLFF. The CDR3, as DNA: TGCGCCAGCAGCTCACAGGGGCTGATAATCGAAAAACTGTTTTTT.

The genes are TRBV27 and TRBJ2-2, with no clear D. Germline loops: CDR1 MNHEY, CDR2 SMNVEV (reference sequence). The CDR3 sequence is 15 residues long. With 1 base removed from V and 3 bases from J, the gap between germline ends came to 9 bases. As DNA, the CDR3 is TGTGCCAGCAGTTTATATTACAGATACACCGGGGAGCTGTTTTTT. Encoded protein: CASSLYYRYTGELFF.

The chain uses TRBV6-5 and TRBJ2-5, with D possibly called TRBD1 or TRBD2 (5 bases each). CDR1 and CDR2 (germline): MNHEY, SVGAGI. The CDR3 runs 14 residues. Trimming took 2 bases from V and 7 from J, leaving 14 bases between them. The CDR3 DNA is TGTGCCAGCAGTTACGAGGGGTCGGGCGGGACCCAGTACTTC. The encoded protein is CASSYEGSGGTQYF.

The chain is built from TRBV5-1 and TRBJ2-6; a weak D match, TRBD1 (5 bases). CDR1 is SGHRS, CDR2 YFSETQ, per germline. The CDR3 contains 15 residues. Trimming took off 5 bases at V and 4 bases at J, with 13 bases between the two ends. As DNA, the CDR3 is TGCGCCAGCAGTCCACAGGCTCTGGGGGCCAACGTCCTGACTTTC. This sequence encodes CASSPQALGANVLTF.

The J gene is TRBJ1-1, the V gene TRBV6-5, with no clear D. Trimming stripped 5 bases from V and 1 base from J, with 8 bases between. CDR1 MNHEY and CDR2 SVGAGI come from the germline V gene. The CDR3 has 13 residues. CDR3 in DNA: TGTGCCAGCAGTAACGGGAGGAACACTGAAGCTTTCTTT. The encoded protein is CASSNGRNTEAFF.

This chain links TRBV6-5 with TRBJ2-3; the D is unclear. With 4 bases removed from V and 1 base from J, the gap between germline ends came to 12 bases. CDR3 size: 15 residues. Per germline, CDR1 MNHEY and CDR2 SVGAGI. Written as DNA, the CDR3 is TGTGCCAGCAGTTCCTCCATCCGGGGCACAGATACGCAGTATTTT. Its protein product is CASSSSIRGTDTQYF.

CDR3 in amino acids: CASSPREGNEQFF. The DNA for the CDR3 is TGTGCCAGCTCACCACGAGAGGGCAATGAGCAGTTCTTC. This sequence joins TRBV18 and TRBJ2-1; maybe TRBD2 (5 bases). The CDR3 covers 13 residues. Germline V gene sequence: CDR1 KGHSH, CDR2 LQKENI. Trimming left V 1 base short and J 6 bases short, with 7 bases between.

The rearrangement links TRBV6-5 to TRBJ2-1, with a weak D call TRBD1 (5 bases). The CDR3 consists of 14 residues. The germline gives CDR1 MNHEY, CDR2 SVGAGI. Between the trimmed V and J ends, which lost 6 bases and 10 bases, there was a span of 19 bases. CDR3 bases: TGTGCCAGCAGGGCCGGACGACAGTTCAACGAGCAGTTCTTC. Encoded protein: CASRAGRQFNEQFF.

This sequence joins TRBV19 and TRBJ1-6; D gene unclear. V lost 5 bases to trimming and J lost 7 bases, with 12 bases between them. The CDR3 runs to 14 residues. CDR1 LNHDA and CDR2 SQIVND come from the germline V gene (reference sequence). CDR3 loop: CASSPERFNSPLHF. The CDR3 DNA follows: TGTGCCAGTAGTCCTGAGCGTTTCAATTCACCCCTCCACTTT.

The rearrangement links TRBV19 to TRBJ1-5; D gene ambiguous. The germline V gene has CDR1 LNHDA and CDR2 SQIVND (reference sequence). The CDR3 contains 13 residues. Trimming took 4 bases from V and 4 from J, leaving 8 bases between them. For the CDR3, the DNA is TGTGCCAGTAGTACCCGGGTGAATCAGCCCCAGCATTTT. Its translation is CASSTRVNQPQHF.